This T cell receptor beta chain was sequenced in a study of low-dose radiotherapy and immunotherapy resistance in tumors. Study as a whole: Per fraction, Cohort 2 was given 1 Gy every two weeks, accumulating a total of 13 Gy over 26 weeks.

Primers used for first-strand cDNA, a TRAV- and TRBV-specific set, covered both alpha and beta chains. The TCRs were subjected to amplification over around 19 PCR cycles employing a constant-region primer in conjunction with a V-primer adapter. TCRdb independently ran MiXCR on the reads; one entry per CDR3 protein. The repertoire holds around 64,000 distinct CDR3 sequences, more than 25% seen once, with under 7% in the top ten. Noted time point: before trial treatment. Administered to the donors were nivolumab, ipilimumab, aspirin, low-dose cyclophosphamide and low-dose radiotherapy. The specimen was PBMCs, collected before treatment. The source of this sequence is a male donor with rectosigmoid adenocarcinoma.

The CDR3 DNA reads as TGTGCCAGCAGCCAAGCAGGGATCAATCAGCCCCAGCATTTT. This sequence encodes CASSQAGINQPQHF. This chain links TRBV3-1 with TRBJ1-5, with a possible D match to TRBD1 (5 bases). Germline V lookup: CDR1 LGHDT, CDR2 YNNKEL (reference sequence). V lost 1 base and J 3 bases, leaving 7 bases between the germline ends. The CDR3 totals 14 residues.